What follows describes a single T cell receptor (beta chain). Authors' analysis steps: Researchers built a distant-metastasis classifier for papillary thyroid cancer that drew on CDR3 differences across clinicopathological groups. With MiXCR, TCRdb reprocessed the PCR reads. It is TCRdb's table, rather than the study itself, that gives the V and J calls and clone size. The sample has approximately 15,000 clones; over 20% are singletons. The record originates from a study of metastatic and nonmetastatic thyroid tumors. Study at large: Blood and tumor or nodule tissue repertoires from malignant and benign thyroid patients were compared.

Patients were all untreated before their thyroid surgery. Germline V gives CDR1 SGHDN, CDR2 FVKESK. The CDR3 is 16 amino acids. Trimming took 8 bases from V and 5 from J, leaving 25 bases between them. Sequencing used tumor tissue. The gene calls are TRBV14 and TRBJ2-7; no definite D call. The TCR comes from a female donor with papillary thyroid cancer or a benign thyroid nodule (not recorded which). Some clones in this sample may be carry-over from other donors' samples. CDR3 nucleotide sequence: TGTGCCAGCTCCTCTTCCGATCTAGGGAAGGACGACGAGCAGTACTTC. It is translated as CASSSSDLGKDDEQYF.